The rows below give T cell receptor beta chains drawn from one sample of a study of identifying expanded T cells in peripheral blood. The protocol was immunoSEQ multiplex PCR, while the TCRdb copy is restricted to in-frame clones and leaves out a portion. The sample includes around 81,000 clones, around 83% of them seen just once. Sample: blood. The receptors originated from a person aged 18 to 75 in good health. Both conserved end residues are part of each CDR3. Each record gives: clone size, D gene, V gene, J gene, CDR3 protein, CDR3 DNA. D genes are given only for firm matches. A row's size may be missing; if present it is once, few, many or a size class.

clone_size: -
d_call: -
v_call: TRBV6-1
j_call: TRBJ2-4
cdr3_aa: CASSAGHSYVKNIQYF
cdr3_nt: TGTGCCAGCAGTGCGGGACACTCCTATGTCAAAAACATTCAGTACTTC

clone_size: -
d_call: TRBD1
v_call: TRBV6-5
j_call: TRBJ2-5
cdr3_aa: CASSWGQKETQYF
cdr3_nt: TGTGCCAGCAGTTGGGGACAGAAAGAGACCCAGTACTTC

clone_size: -
d_call: -
v_call: TRBV7-3
j_call: TRBJ2-3
cdr3_aa: CASSPSKGQADTQYF
cdr3_nt: TGTGCCAGCAGCCCTAGCAAAGGACAAGCAGATACGCAGTATTTT

clone_size: few
d_call: -
v_call: TRBV11-2
j_call: TRBJ1-1
cdr3_aa: CASSFTNTEAFF
cdr3_nt: TGTGCCAGCAGCTTTACGAACACTGAAGCTTTCTTT

clone_size: -
d_call: TRBD2
v_call: TRBV30
j_call: TRBJ2-5
cdr3_aa: CACIGLAGSRETQYF
cdr3_nt: TGTGCCTGTATAGGGCTAGCGGGGTCCCGGGAGACCCAGTACTTC

clone_size: -
d_call: -
v_call: TRBV6-5
j_call: TRBJ2-6
cdr3_aa: CASSYLAGVGANVLTF
cdr3_nt: TGTGCCAGCAGTTACCTAGCCGGGGTTGGGGCCAACGTCCTGACTTTC

clone_size: -
d_call: -
v_call: TRBV6-1
j_call: TRBJ2-5
cdr3_aa: CASSEALFGRIQETQYF
cdr3_nt: TGTGCCAGCAGTGAAGCGCTATTCGGACGGATCCAAGAGACCCAGTACTTC

clone_size: -
d_call: TRBD2
v_call: TRBV9
j_call: TRBJ2-3
cdr3_aa: CASSVVSGGFDTQYF
cdr3_nt: TGTGCCAGCAGCGTGGTTAGCGGGGGATTTGATACGCAGTATTTT

clone_size: -
d_call: -
v_call: TRBV6-1
j_call: TRBJ1-1
cdr3_aa: CASSEIDWGAFF
cdr3_nt: TGTGCCAGCAGTGAAATCGATTGGGGCGCTTTCTTT

clone_size: -
d_call: -
v_call: TRBV15
j_call: TRBJ1-5
cdr3_aa: CATSRGLNQPQHF
cdr3_nt: TGTGCCACCAGCAGAGGCCTGAATCAGCCCCAGCATTTT

clone_size: -
d_call: -
v_call: TRBV6-6
j_call: TRBJ1-1
cdr3_aa: CASRDKGLNTEAFF
cdr3_nt: TGTGCCAGCAGGGACAAGGGACTGAACACTGAAGCTTTCTTT

clone_size: -
d_call: -
v_call: TRBV4-1
j_call: TRBJ1-2
cdr3_aa: CASSPAAVGPLNYGYTF
cdr3_nt: TGCGCCAGCAGCCCCGCAGCAGTGGGCCCCCTCAACTATGGCTACACCTTC

clone_size: -
d_call: -
v_call: TRBV4-1
j_call: TRBJ1-2
cdr3_aa: CASRPTGLYGYTF
cdr3_nt: TGCGCCAGCAGGCCGACAGGATTGTATGGCTACACCTTC

clone_size: -
d_call: -
v_call: TRBV2
j_call: TRBJ2-1
cdr3_aa: CASSEHPTYNEQFF
cdr3_nt: TGTGCCAGCAGTGAACACCCGACATACAATGAGCAGTTCTTC

clone_size: few
d_call: -
v_call: TRBV5-8
j_call: TRBJ2-5
cdr3_aa: CASRRGDGGRETQYF
cdr3_nt: TGTGCCAGCAGGCGGGGCGACGGAGGTAGGGAGACCCAGTACTTC

clone_size: once
d_call: -
v_call: TRBV5-4
j_call: TRBJ1-4
cdr3_aa: CASSPGGTLNEKLFF
cdr3_nt: TGTGCCAGCAGCCCGGGGGGGACTCTGAATGAAAAACTGTTTTTT

clone_size: -
d_call: TRBD1
v_call: TRBV7-3
j_call: TRBJ2-5
cdr3_aa: CASSPSRTGKMETQYF
cdr3_nt: TGTGCCAGCAGCCCATCCCGGACAGGGAAGATGGAGACCCAGTACTTC

clone_size: -
d_call: TRBD2
v_call: TRBV5-1
j_call: TRBJ2-5
cdr3_aa: CASSRTSGDNGVTQYF
cdr3_nt: TGCGCCAGCAGCCGCACTAGCGGGGATAACGGGGTGACCCAGTACTTC

clone_size: once
d_call: -
v_call: TRBV7-9
j_call: TRBJ1-2
cdr3_aa: CASSLVGPREGYTF
cdr3_nt: TGTGCCAGCAGCTTAGTAGGACCGCGGGAAGGCTACACCTTC

clone_size: -
d_call: -
v_call: TRBV5-8
j_call: TRBJ2-2
cdr3_aa: CASSLAPQVPSPNTGELFF
cdr3_nt: TGTGCCAGCAGCTTGGCCCCACAGGTTCCAAGCCCGAACACCGGGGAGCTGTTTTTT

clone_size: -
d_call: -
v_call: TRBV7-2
j_call: TRBJ2-3
cdr3_aa: CASSSGGGSGTDTQYF
cdr3_nt: TGTGCCAGCAGCTCCGGTGGGGGTTCGGGCACAGATACGCAGTATTTT

clone_size: -
d_call: TRBD1
v_call: TRBV7-2
j_call: TRBJ2-1
cdr3_aa: CASSNRDRDPQFF
cdr3_nt: TGTGCCAGCAGCAACCGGGACAGGGACCCCCAGTTCTTC

clone_size: -
d_call: -
v_call: TRBV7-2
j_call: TRBJ1-2
cdr3_aa: CATHPFTNNYGYTF
cdr3_nt: TGTGCCACCCACCCGTTTACAAACAACTATGGCTACACCTTC

clone_size: -
d_call: -
v_call: TRBV10-3
j_call: TRBJ1-1
cdr3_aa: CAISESGHRNTEAFF
cdr3_nt: TGTGCCATCAGTGAGTCGGGACACCGGAACACTGAAGCTTTCTTT

clone_size: few
d_call: -
v_call: TRBV19
j_call: TRBJ1-1
cdr3_aa: CASIDPGRVNTEAFF
cdr3_nt: TGTGCCAGTATTGATCCGGGACGAGTGAACACTGAAGCTTTCTTT

clone_size: -
d_call: TRBD1
v_call: TRBV14
j_call: TRBJ2-5
cdr3_aa: CASSRDRVRWETQYF
cdr3_nt: TGTGCCAGCAGTCGGGACAGGGTTAGATGGGAGACCCAGTACTTC

clone_size: -
d_call: -
v_call: TRBV13
j_call: TRBJ1-6
cdr3_aa: CASSLQHQLTLHF
cdr3_nt: TGTGCCAGCAGCTTACAACACCAGCTCACCCTCCACTTT

clone_size: -
d_call: -
v_call: TRBV30
j_call: TRBJ2-5
cdr3_aa: CAWSPTVGTQYF
cdr3_nt: TGTGCCTGGAGTCCGACAGTGGGGACCCAGTACTTC

clone_size: -
d_call: TRBD1
v_call: TRBV6-5
j_call: TRBJ2-7
cdr3_aa: CASSSGGAQAYEQYF
cdr3_nt: TGTGCCAGCAGTTCAGGGGGCGCTCAGGCCTACGAGCAGTACTTC

clone_size: once
d_call: -
v_call: TRBV19
j_call: TRBJ1-1
cdr3_aa: CASSILDWNTEAFF
cdr3_nt: TGTGCCAGTAGTATATTAGATTGGAACACTGAAGCTTTCTTT

clone_size: few
d_call: -
v_call: TRBV6-5
j_call: TRBJ1-1
cdr3_aa: CASSRTENTEAFF
cdr3_nt: TGTGCCAGCAGTAGGACGGAGAACACTGAAGCTTTCTTT

clone_size: few
d_call: -
v_call: TRBV7-9
j_call: TRBJ1-2
cdr3_aa: CASTPIRGRDGYTF
cdr3_nt: TGTGCCAGCACCCCAATACGGGGTCGCGATGGCTACACCTTC

clone_size: -
d_call: -
v_call: TRBV5-6
j_call: TRBJ1-1
cdr3_aa: CASRGDSRGEAFF
cdr3_nt: TGTGCCAGCAGGGGTGATTCTCGAGGGGAAGCTTTCTTT